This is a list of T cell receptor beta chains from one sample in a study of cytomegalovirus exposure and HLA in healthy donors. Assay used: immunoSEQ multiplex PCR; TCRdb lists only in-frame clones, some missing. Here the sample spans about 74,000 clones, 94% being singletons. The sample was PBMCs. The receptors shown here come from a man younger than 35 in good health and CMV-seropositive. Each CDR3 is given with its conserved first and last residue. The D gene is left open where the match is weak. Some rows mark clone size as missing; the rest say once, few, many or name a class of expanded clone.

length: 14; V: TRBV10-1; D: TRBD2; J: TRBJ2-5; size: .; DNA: TGCGCCAGCAGTGACAGTACTAGCGGAGAGACCCAGTACTTC; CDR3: CASSDSTSGETQYF
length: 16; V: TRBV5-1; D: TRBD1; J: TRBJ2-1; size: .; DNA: TGCGCCAGCAGCCCGACCCCCGGGACAGATTACAATGAGCAGTTCTTC; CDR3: CASSPTPGTDYNEQFF
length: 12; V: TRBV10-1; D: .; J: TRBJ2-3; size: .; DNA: TGCGCCACCGGGACTAGCACAGATACGCAGTATTTT; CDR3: CATGTSTDTQYF
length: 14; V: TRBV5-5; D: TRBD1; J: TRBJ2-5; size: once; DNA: TGTGCCAGCGGGGGACAGGGGGCCTCAGAGACCCAGTACTTC; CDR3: CASGGQGASETQYF
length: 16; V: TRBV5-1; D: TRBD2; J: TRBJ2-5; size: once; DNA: TGCGCCAGCAGCCAAGGGACTAGCGGACGCCAAGAGACCCAGTACTTC; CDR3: CASSQGTSGRQETQYF
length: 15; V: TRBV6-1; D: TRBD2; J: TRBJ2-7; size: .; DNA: TGTGCCAGCAGACTAGCGGGAGGGCCCTCCTACGAGCAGTACTTC; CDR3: CASRLAGGPSYEQYF
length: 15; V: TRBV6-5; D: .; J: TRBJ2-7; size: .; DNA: TGTGCCAGCAGCCCCCAGGGTCGGGCGTCCGACGAGCAGTACTTC; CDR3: CASSPQGRASDEQYF
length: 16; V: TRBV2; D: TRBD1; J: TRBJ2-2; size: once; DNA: TGTGCCAGCAGTACCGGGACAGGGGATCCCACCGGGGAGCTGTTTTTT; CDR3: CASSTGTGDPTGELFF
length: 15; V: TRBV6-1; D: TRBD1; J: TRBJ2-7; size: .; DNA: TGTGCCAGCAGACCCGGGCAGGGGGCAACCTACGAGCAGTACTTC; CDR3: CASRPGQGATYEQYF
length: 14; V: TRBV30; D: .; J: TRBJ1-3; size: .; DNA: TGTGCCTGGAGTCTGTCGAGCTCTGGAAACACCATATATTTT; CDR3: CAWSLSSSGNTIYF
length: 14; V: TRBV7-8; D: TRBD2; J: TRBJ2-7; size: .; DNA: TGTGCCAGCAGCCCCCGACTAGCGGGAAACGAGCAGTACTTC; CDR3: CASSPRLAGNEQYF
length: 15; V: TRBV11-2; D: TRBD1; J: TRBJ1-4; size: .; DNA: TGTGCCAGCAGCGCACGGGGGACAGGGGACGAAAAACTGTTTTTT; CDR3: CASSARGTGDEKLFF
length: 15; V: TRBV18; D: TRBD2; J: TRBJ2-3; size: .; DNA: TGTGCCAGCTCAGCCTTAGCGGGAGCTCCAGATACGCAGTATTTT; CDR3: CASSALAGAPDTQYF
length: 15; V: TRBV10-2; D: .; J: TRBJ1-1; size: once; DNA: TGCGCCAGCAGTGAAGGGGAGGGGCCAGGCACTGAAGCTTTCTTT; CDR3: CASSEGEGPGTEAFF
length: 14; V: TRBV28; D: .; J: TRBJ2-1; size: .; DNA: TGTGCCAGCAGTCAAGGACTGGCCTACAATGAGCAGTTCTTC; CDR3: CASSQGLAYNEQFF
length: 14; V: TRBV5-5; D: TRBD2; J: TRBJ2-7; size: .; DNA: TGTGCCAGCAGCTTGAGCGGGAGGGAGTACGAGCAGTACTTC; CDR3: CASSLSGREYEQYF
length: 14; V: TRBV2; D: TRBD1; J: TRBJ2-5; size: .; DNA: TGTGCCAGCAGGGAGACAGGGGGAGGCGAGACCCAGTACTTC; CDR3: CASRETGGGETQYF
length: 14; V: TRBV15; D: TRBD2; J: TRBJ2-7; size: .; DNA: TGTGCCACCAGCCTCGAGCGGGAGGGCTACGAGCAGTACTTC; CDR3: CATSLEREGYEQYF
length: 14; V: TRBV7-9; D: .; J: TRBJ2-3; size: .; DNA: TGTGCCAGCGGGGGGGCTGGCTTTTCAGATACGCAGTATTTT; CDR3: CASGGAGFSDTQYF
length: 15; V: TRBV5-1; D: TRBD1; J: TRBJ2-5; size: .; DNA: TGCGCCAGCAGCTTCAGGGGGCCTGCTGAAGAGACCCAGTACTTC; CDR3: CASSFRGPAEETQYF
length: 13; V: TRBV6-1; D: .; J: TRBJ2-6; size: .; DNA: TGTGCCACCCCGAGCTCTGGGGCCAACGTCCTGACTTTC; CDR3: CATPSSGANVLTF
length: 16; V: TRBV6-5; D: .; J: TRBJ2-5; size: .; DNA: TGTGCCAGCAGTTCGCCCAGGCAGGGCTCCGGGGAGACCCAGTACTTC; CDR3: CASSSPRQGSGETQYF
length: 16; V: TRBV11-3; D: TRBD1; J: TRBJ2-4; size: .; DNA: TGTGCCAGCAGCTCCGGACAGGGAGAGGCCAAAAACATTCAGTACTTC; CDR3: CASSSGQGEAKNIQYF
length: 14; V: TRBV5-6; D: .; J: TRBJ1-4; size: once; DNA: TGTGCCAGCAGCATGTGGCAGATTAATGAAAAACTGTTTTTT; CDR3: CASSMWQINEKLFF
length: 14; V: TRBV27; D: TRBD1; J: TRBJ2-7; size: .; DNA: TGTGCCAGCAGCTTCCGAGGACAGGACCACGAGCAGTACTTC; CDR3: CASSFRGQDHEQYF
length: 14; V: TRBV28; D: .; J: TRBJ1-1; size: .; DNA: TGTGCCAGCACTTCCCCTCCAGGGCACACTGAAGCTTTCTTT; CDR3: CASTSPPGHTEAFF
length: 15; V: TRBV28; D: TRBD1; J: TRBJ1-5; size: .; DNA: TGTGCCAGCAGTTTACCCGACAGGGTGAATCAGCCCCAGCATTTT; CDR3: CASSLPDRVNQPQHF
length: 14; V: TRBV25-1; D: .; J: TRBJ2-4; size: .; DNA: TGTGCCAGCAGCCCCCCGGGACATTTAAACATTCAGTACTTC; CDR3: CASSPPGHLNIQYF
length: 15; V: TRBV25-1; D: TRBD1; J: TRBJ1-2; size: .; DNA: TGTGCCAGCAGAGATACGGGACAGGACCTCTATGGCTACACCTTC; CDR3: CASRDTGQDLYGYTF
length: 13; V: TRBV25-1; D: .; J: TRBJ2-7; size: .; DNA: TGTGCCAGCAGTCCCGCCGGTTCCTACGAGCAGTACTTC; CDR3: CASSPAGSYEQYF
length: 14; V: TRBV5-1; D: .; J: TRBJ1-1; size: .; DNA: TGCGCCAGCAGTCGAACGGGGGGCATCACTGAAGCTTTCTTT; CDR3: CASSRTGGITEAFF
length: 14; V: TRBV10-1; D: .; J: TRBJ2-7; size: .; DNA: TGCGCCAGCAGTGATGGGGGGAGATACTACGAGCAGTACTTC; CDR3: CASSDGGRYYEQYF
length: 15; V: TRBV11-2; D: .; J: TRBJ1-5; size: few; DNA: TGTGCCAGCAGCTGTATTAACCCAGCAGGACAGCCCCAGCATTTT; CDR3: CASSCINPAGQPQHF
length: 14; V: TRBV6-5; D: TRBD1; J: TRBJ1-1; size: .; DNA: TGTGCCAGCAGTTACGAAGCAGGGGGCACTGAAGCTTTCTTT; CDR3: CASSYEAGGTEAFF
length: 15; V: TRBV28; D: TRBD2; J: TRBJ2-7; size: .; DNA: TGTGCCAGCAGCCACCTAGCGGGAGGTCGGGGCGAGCAGTACTTC; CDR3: CASSHLAGGRGEQYF
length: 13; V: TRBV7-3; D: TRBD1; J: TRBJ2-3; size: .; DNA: TGTGCCAGCAGCCACGGACAGGGAGATACGCAGTATTTT; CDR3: CASSHGQGDTQYF
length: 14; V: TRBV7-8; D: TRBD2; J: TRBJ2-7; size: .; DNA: TGTGCCAGCAGCTTAGCGCGACTAGCGGGGGAGCAGTACTTC; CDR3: CASSLARLAGEQYF
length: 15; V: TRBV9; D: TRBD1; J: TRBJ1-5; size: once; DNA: TGTGCCAGCAGCGCCAAGACAGGGCCCGGTCAGCCCCAGCATTTT; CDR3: CASSAKTGPGQPQHF
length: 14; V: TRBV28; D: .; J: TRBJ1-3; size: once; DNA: TGTGCCAGCAGTTTATGGGGGGGTATGCACACCATATATTTT; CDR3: CASSLWGGMHTIYF
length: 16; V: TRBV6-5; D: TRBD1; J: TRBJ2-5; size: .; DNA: TGTGCCAGCAGTTTGTCCCGGGACAGGGAGAGGGAGACCCAGTACTTC; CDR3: CASSLSRDRERETQYF
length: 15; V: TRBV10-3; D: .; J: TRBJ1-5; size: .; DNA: TGTGCCATCAGTAAATCAACTAATAGCAATCAGCCCCAGCATTTT; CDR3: CAISKSTNSNQPQHF
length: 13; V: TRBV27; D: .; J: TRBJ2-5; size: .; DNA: TGTGCCAGCGCCGCCGCACCTACCGGGACCCAGTACTTC; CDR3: CASAAAPTGTQYF
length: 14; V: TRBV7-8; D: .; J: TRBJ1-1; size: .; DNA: TGTGCCAGCAGCCCCCAGGAGGGACGCACTGAAGCTTTCTTT; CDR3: CASSPQEGRTEAFF
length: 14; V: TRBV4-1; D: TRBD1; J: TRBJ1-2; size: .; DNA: TGCGCCAGCAGCCAAGCGACAGGGGCCTATGGCTACACCTTC; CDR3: CASSQATGAYGYTF
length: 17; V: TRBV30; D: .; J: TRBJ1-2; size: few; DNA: TGTGCCTCCTTTGGAGTTACCTACAGGGCTGCGAACTATGGCTACACCTTC; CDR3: CASFGVTYRAANYGYTF
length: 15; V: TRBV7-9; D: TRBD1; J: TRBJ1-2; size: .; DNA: TGTGCCAGCAGCTCAAGACAGGGGGCGCGTGATGGCTACACCTTC; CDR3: CASSSRQGARDGYTF
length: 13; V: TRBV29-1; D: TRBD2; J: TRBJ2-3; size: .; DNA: TGCAGCGCCCTGACTAGCGGGAGGAATACGCAGTATTTT; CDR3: CSALTSGRNTQYF
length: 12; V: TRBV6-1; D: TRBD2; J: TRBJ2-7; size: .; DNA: TGTGCCAGCAGGGGACTAGTACTTAGTTCCCGGTTC; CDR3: CASRGLVLSSRF
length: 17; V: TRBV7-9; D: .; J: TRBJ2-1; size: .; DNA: TGTGCCAGCTACGCCAGGGGCAGCTTAAGGGCTGACAATGAGCAGTTCTTC; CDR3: CASYARGSLRADNEQFF
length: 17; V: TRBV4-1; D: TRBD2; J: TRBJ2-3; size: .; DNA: TGCGCCAGCAGCCTTGGTGGACTAGCGGGGACCACAGATACGCAGTATTTT; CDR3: CASSLGGLAGTTDTQYF
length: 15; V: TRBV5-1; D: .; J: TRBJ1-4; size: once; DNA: TGCGCCAGCACCCCGGGAGGCGCCATCAATGAAAAACTGTTTTTT; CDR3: CASTPGGAINEKLFF
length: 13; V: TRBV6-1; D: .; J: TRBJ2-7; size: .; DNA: TGTGCCAGCACCTCCCCAGGGGAATACGAGCAGTACTTC; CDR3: CASTSPGEYEQYF
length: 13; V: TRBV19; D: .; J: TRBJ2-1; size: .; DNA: TGTGCCAGTAGTCGAGCAACTGGCAATGAGCAGTTCTTC; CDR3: CASSRATGNEQFF
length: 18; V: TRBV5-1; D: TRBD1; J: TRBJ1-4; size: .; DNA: TGCGCCAGCAGCCGCCGGACAGGGGGAGGCTCAACTAATGAAAAACTGTTTTTT; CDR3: CASSRRTGGGSTNEKLFF
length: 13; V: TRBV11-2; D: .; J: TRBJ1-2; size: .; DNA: TGTGCCAGCAGCTTAGAGGGGGGGCTTGGCTACACCTTC; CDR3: CASSLEGGLGYTF
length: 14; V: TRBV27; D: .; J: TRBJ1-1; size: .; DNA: TGTGCCAGCAGTCCCCGGGGAGGGAGGACTGAAGCTTTCTTT; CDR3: CASSPRGGRTEAFF